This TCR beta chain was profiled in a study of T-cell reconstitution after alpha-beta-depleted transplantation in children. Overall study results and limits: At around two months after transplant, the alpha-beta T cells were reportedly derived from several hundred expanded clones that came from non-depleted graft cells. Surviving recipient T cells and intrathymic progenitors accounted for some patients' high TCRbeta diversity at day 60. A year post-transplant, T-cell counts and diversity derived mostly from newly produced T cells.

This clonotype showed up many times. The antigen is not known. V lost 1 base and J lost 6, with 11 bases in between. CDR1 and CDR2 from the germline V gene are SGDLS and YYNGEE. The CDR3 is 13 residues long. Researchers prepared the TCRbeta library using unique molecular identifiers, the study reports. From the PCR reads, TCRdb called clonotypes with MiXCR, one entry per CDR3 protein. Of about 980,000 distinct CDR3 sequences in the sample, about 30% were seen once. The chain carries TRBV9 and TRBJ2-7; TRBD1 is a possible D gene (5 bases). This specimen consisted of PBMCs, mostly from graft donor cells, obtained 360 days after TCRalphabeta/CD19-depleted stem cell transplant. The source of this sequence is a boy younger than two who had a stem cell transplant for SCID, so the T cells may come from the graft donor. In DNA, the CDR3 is TGTGCCAGCAGCGTATTACCAGGGCTCGAGCAGTACTTC. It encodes CASSVLPGLEQYF.